This passage covers 4 T cell receptor beta chains from one sample sequenced in a study of cytomegalovirus exposure and HLA in healthy donors. Both 60 Vbeta primers and 13 Jbeta primers went into the PCR. Sequencing was performed with immunoSEQ multiplex PCR; in TCRdb, only in-frame clones are kept and a portion is missing. The sample consists of more than 90,000 clones, approximately 80% of them appearing once. Sequences were obtained from PBMCs. The source of these receptors is a young man in good health and CMV-seropositive.

This clone was seen only a few times. The chain combines TRBV7-3 with TRBJ2-5, with D tentatively TRBD1 (6 bases). This CDR3 is 13 amino acids long. The germline V gene has CDR1 SGHTA and CDR2 FQGTGA. With 5 bases removed from V and 6 bases from J, the gap between germline ends came to 13 bases. CDR3 region: CASSPGGGQTQYF. For the CDR3, the DNA is TGTGCCAGCAGCCCTGGGGGCGGGCAGACCCAGTACTTC.

J is TRBJ1-2 and V is TRBV5-6; 7 positions match TRBD1. The V and J ends lost 0 bases and 1 base, in that order; junction bases with no gene match: 9. This CDR3 region has 17 residues. Germline CDR1 reads SGHDT; CDR2 reads YYEEEE. CDR3 nucleotides: TGTGCCAGCAGCTTGGGACCGGGACAGAGTATTAACTATGGCTACACCTTC. Protein: CASSLGPGQSINYGYTF.

This rearrangement joins TRBV11-2 to TRBJ2-3, with a possible D match to TRBD2 (6 bases). The V end was cut by 0 bases, the J end by 0 bases, with 13 bases between. This CDR3 is built from 17 residues. The germline gives CDR1 SGHAT, CDR2 FQNNGV. The CDR3 reads CASSLDGSGASTDTQYF. The CDR3 DNA reads as TGTGCCAGCAGCTTAGATGGGTCGGGAGCCAGCACAGATACGCAGTATTTT. Full variable domain (rest looked up from reference TRBV11-2 and TRBJ2-3): EAGVAQSPRYKIIEKRQSVAFWCNPISGHATLYWYQQILGQGPKLLIQFQNNGVVDDSQLPKDRFSAERLKGVDSTLKIQPAKLEDSAVYLCASSLDGSGASTDTQYFGPGTRLTVL.

The chain couples TRBV19 to TRBJ2-4, with a weak D call TRBD1 (5 bases). The CDR3 is made up of 14 amino acids. With 9 bases removed from V and 0 bases from J, the gap between germline ends came to 12 bases. Germline values: CDR1 LNHDA, CDR2 SQIVND (reference sequence). The CDR3 region is CASARGLAKNIQYF. The CDR3 DNA is TGTGCCAGCGCAAGGGGTTTAGCCAAAAACATTCAGTACTTC.